This T cell receptor beta chain was found in a study of blood T cell repertoires in COVID-19. Adults between roughly 18 and 100 years of age took part from 20 to 25 US areas. Cohorts were based on clinical histories the participants reported. Per the germline V gene, CDR1 is SGHRS and CDR2 is YFSETQ. Losses at the gene ends were 0 bases for V and 8 bases for J; bases not matched to a gene: 7. CDR3 length: 14 residues. The assay was immunoSEQ multiplex PCR, and TCRdb's table has in-frame clones only and misses some. The sample gives some 260,000 clones, approximately 90% of which show up once; over 6% is in the top ten.

The receptor was isolated from a woman between 25 and 40 years old with acute COVID-19. The rearrangement joins TRBV5-1 to TRBJ1-2; TRBD1 matches at 7 bases. Material: PBMCs or T cells enriched from blood (not recorded which). The chain's CDR3 is CASSLDSGGRGYTF. The DNA for the CDR3 is TGCGCCAGCAGCTTGGATTCAGGGGGTAGAGGCTACACCTTC.